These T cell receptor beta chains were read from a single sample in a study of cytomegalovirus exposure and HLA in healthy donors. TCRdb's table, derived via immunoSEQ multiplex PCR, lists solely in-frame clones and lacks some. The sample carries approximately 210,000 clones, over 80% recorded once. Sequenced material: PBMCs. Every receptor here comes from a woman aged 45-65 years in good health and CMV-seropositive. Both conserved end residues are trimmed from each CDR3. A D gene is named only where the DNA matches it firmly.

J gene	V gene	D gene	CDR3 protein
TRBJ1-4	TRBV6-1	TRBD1	ASSGDRGEKLF
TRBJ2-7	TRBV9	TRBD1	ASSAGTGGEQY
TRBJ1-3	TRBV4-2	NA	ASSLSGNTIY
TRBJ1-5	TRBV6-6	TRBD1	ASRTQGWQPQH
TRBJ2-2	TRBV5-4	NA	ASSLDGEYTGELF
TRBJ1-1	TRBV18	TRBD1	ASSPRSGQGATEAF
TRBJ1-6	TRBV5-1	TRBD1	ASSWTGLNSPLH
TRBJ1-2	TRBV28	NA	ASTSGGAIANYGYT
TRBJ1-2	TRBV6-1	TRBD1	ASSPRGQLSDGYT
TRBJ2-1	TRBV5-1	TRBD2	ASSLDPSGMSSYNEQF
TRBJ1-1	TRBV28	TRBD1	ASSSQGAGNTEAF
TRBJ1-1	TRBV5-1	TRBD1	ASSMGQPNTEAF
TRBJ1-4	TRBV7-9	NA	ASSLIQGSTNEKLF
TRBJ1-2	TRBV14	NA	ASSPPGIPAYGYT
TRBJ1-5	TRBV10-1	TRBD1	ASSESLIPNTGENQPQH
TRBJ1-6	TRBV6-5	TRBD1	ASSLQGGSSPLH
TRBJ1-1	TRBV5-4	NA	ASSRGGGGGTEAF
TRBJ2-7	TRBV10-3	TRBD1	AIVRDRPPYEQY
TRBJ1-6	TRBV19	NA	ASSISTGAYNSPLH
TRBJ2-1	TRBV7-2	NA	ASSLGPRGSYNEQF
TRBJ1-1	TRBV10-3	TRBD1	AIRGTGMNTEAF
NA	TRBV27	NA	ASSPPRRGFSYEQY
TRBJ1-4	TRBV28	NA	ASSLYGLGRNNEKLF
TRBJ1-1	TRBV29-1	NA	SVGSGMNTEAF
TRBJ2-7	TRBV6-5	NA	ASSYLQTYEQY
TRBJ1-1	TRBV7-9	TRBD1	SSSRQGNTEAF
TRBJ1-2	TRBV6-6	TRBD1	ASSYPTGGGYT
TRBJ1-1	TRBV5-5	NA	ASSLGGDTEAF
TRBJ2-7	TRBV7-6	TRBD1	ASSLAAGTGYEQY
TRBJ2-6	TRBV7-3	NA	ASSLQPRAGANVLT
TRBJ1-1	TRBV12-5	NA	ASGVGNTEAF
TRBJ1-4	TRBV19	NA	ASSHLDRNNEKLF
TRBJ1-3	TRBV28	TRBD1	ASSLRQGWGNTIY